This entry concerns a single T cell receptor (beta chain). Its matching antigen is unknown. This specimen comes from a study of shared clonotypes between healthy human individuals. The CDR3 spans 12 residues. Germline V CDR1 and CDR2: MNHNS, SASEGT. Trimming shortened V by 8 bases and J by 4 bases, and 11 bases separated the two germline ends. Sorted-subset replicate PCR reactions contained 200 to 250 ng DNA, corresponding to 29,000 or so T cell genomes. TCRdb's table, derived via immunoSEQ multiplex PCR, lists solely in-frame clones and lacks some. The table lists over a million clones, around 74% of them singletons. The study, taken as a whole, reports: Naive subsets generally exceeded memory subsets in estimated richness. Naive CD4 clonotype sharing across a handful of donors was approximately 5.2%. Only a few donors were included, so the genetic and exposure-history diversity represented was limited.

The chain recombines TRBV6-1 with TRBJ1-1, with D uncertain. The specimen sequenced was memory CD4+ T cells sorted from blood. Stated subset: CD45RA-negative fraction. The origin of this receptor is a young man in good health. CDR3 residues: CASGRPSTEAFF. The CDR3 DNA sequence: TGTGCCAGCGGACGGCCGAGCACTGAAGCTTTCTTT.